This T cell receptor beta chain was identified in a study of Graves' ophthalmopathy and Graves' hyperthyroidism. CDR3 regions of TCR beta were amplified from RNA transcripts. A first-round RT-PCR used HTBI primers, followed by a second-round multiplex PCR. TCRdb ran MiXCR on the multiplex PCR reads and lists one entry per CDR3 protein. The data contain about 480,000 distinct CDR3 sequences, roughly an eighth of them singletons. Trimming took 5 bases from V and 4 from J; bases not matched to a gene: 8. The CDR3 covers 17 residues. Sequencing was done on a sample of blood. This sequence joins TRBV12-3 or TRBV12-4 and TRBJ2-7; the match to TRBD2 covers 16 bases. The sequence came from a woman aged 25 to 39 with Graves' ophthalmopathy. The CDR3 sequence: CASSKKGLAGGKYEQYF. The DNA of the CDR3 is TGTGCCAGCAGTAAAAAGGGACTAGCGGGAGGGAAATACGAGCAGTACTTC.